These 28 T cell receptor beta chains share one sample of origin, sequenced in a study of cytomegalovirus exposure and HLA in healthy donors. The data were produced by immunoSEQ multiplex PCR, yet TCRdb's version contains in-frame clones alone and is incomplete. Of 200,000 or so clones in the sample, over 65% were seen once. Sequenced material: PBMCs. The receptor set was obtained from a man aged 18-30 years in good health and CMV-seropositive.

The chain uses TRBV5-1 and TRBJ2-3; a weak D match, TRBD1 (6 bases). Germline loops: CDR1 SGHRS, CDR2 YFSETQ. This CDR3 has 15 amino acids. Between the trimmed V and J ends, which lost 5 bases and 1 base, there was a span of 14 bases. The CDR3 reads CASSSQGHGTDTQYF. In DNA, the CDR3 is TGCGCCAGCAGTTCCCAGGGACATGGCACAGATACGCAGTATTTT.

The rearrangement joins TRBV28 to TRBJ2-3; the D gene is possibly TRBD1 (5 bases). CDR3 length: 14 residues. V was trimmed by 7 bases and J by 0 bases, leaving 11 bases between them. CDR1 MDHEN and CDR2 SYDVKM come from the germline V gene. The CDR3 DNA follows: TGTGCCAGCAAGGGGTGGCCAAGCACAGATACGCAGTATTTT. It codes for CASKGWPSTDTQYF.

The J gene is TRBJ2-1, the V gene TRBV6-4; D gene ambiguous. Germline values: CDR1 MRHNA, CDR2 SNTAGT. V was trimmed by 5 bases and J by 8 bases, leaving 13 bases between them. The CDR3 runs 13 residues. The CDR3 DNA sequence: TGTGCCAGCAGTCCCGGTTTAGCCGATGAGCAGTTCTTC. It is translated as CASSPGLADEQFF.

In DNA, the CDR3 is TGTGCCAGCAGCTTCCCGACTAGCGCTGAGCAGTACTTC. It specifies CASSFPTSAEQYF. J is TRBJ2-7 and V is TRBV7-2; 8 bases are a match to TRBD2. V shed 3 bases and J 7 bases; nucleotides not matched to a gene: 5. CDR1 and CDR2 from the germline V gene are SGHTA and FQGNSA. This CDR3 comprises 13 residues.

The V and J genes are TRBV7-8 and TRBJ2-3; 10 nucleotides match TRBD1. Germline trimming cut 4 bases from V and 0 bases from J; bases unmatched to any gene: 13. This CDR3 region has 19 residues. Germline CDR1 SGHVS, CDR2 FQNEAQ. CDR3 bases: TGTGCCAGCAGCTCAAGGGACAGGGGACACTTTACTAGCACAGATACGCAGTATTTT. Amino acid sequence: CASSSRDRGHFTSTDTQYF.

The gene calls are TRBV28 and TRBJ1-5, with TRBD1 matching over 9 bases. Germline V lookup: CDR1 MDHEN, CDR2 SYDVKM. V lost 4 bases, J lost 3 bases, and 7 bases stayed unmatched. There are 16 residues in the CDR3. The chain's CDR3 is CASSWGTGSLNQPQHF. The CDR3 bases are TGTGCCAGCAGTTGGGGGACAGGGAGTCTCAATCAGCCCCAGCATTTT.

This chain uses TRBV27 with TRBJ2-5; D gene uncertain. Trimming took off 2 bases at V and 2 bases at J, with 6 bases between the two ends. CDR1 and CDR2 (germline): MNHEY, SMNVEV (reference sequence). The CDR3 is 13 amino acids. CDR3: CASSLKHQETQYF. CDR3 nucleotides: TGTGCCAGCAGTTTAAAACATCAAGAGACCCAGTACTTC.

The rearrangement uses TRBV28 and TRBJ2-7; 9 bases fit TRBD2. CDR1 and CDR2 (germline): MDHEN, SYDVKM. The CDR3 runs to 14 residues. V shed 10 bases and J 2 bases; nucleotides not matched to a gene: 9. The CDR3 protein is CATRGGRATYEQYF. The DNA of the CDR3 is TGTGCCACCCGGGGCGGGAGGGCCACCTACGAGCAGTACTTC. The full variable domain, its missing parts supplied by reference TRBV28 and TRBJ2-7, is DVKVTQSSRYLVKRTGEKVFLECVQDMDHENMFWYRQDPGLGLRLIYFSYDVKMKEKGDIPEGYSVSREKKERFSLILESASTNQTSMYLCATRGGRATYEQYFGPGTRLTVT.

This chain uses TRBV30 with TRBJ2-3; D remains ambiguous. The V end lost 8 bases, the J end lost 1 base, and 13 bases lay between the germline ends. Per germline, CDR1 GTSNPN and CDR2 SVGIG (reference sequence). The CDR3 spans 13 residues. The CDR3 protein is CARTTAGTDTQYF. The CDR3 DNA is TGTGCCCGGACCACCGCGGGCACAGATACGCAGTATTTT.

V is TRBV5-6 and J is TRBJ2-5, with a possible D match to TRBD1 (9 bases). Trimming left V 7 bases short and J 1 base short, with 17 bases between. The CDR3 length is 15 residues. Germline V gives CDR1 SGHDT, CDR2 YYEEEE. The CDR3 DNA is TGTGCCAGCCGCCGGGGGGGACAGGGCCAAGAGACCCAGTACTTC. Protein sequence: CASRRGGQGQETQYF.

CDR3 nucleotides: TGTGCCAGCAGTTCCGGGAGGGGGGCTGTAGAGACCCAGTACTTC. It encodes CASSSGRGAVETQYF. V is TRBV5-4 and J is TRBJ2-5; 8 bases align to TRBD2. This CDR3 has 15 amino acids. CDR1 is SGHNT and CDR2 is YYREEE in the germline V gene (reference sequence). V gave up 5 bases and J gave up 4 bases; unmatched junction bases: 10.

This chain connects TRBV5-1 to TRBJ2-5; D possibly corresponds to TRBD2 (6 bases). The germline V and J ends were trimmed by 4 bases and 5 bases, with 15 bases remaining between them. CDR3 length: 14 amino acids. Germline CDR1 and CDR2: SGHRS and YFSETQ. This CDR3 is CASSPGLVRETQYF. For the CDR3, the DNA is TGCGCCAGCAGCCCGGGACTGGTCCGGGAGACCCAGTACTTC.

This sequence joins TRBV7-3 and TRBJ1-1, with 9 bases lining up with TRBD1. Per the germline V gene, CDR1 is SGHTA and CDR2 is FQGTGA. V dropped 4 bases and J dropped 3; count of bases not matched to a gene: 3. CDR3 length: 14 amino acids. Written as DNA, the CDR3 is TGTGCCAGCAGCTCGACAGGGGGGGACACTGAAGCTTTCTTT. It specifies CASSSTGGDTEAFF.

The chain joins TRBV5-1 to TRBJ2-5; 10 bases map to TRBD2. CDR3 length: 14 amino acids. The junction had 4 bases not matched to a gene; V was cut back by 4 bases and J by 4 bases. The germline CDR1 and CDR2 sequences are SGHRS and YFSETQ. CDR3 in amino acids: CASSPRLAGETQYF. In nucleotides, the CDR3 is TGCGCCAGCAGCCCGAGACTAGCGGGAGAGACCCAGTACTTC.

This chain links TRBV7-8 with TRBJ2-7; weak D call: TRBD2 (6 bases). V lost 2 bases and J lost 3, with 20 bases in between. The CDR3 spans 17 residues. In germline, CDR1 is SGHVS, CDR2 FQNEAQ. The CDR3 reads CASSLIRGAGRDYEQYF. CDR3 nucleotides: TGTGCCAGCAGCTTAATCCGCGGGGCGGGCAGGGACTACGAGCAGTACTTC.

The chain links TRBV6-4 to TRBJ2-1; 11 nucleotides align to TRBD2. The CDR3 has 17 amino acids. The junction had 4 bases not matched to a gene; V was cut back by 0 bases and J by 3 bases. Germline CDR1 and CDR2: MRHNA and SNTAGT. The CDR3 DNA sequence: TGTGCCAGCAGTGACTCGCCGGGACTAGCGGACTACAATGAGCAGTTCTTC. Translating gives CASSDSPGLADYNEQFF.

The chain links TRBV7-6 to TRBJ2-3, with a tentative D call TRBD1 (5 bases). The length of the CDR3 is 15 residues. In germline, CDR1 is SGHVS, CDR2 FNYEAQ. The germline V and J ends were trimmed by 5 bases and 2 bases, with 14 bases remaining between them. The CDR3 region has the DNA TGTGCCAGCAGCCCTCTACAGGTGATCACAGATACGCAGTATTTT. Translation gives CASSPLQVITDTQYF.

The chain recombines TRBV29-1 with TRBJ2-7; TRBD1 might be the D (6 bases). Trimming removed 2 bases from V and 5 bases from J, with 13 bases in between. Germline V gene lookup returns CDR1 SQVTM and CDR2 ANQGSEA. This CDR3 has 13 residues. CDR3 amino acids: CSVETTGWDEQYF. In nucleotides, the CDR3 is TGCAGCGTTGAAACCACAGGGTGGGACGAGCAGTACTTC.

This chain connects TRBV2 to TRBJ2-6, with D perhaps TRBD1 (5 bases). V was trimmed by 8 bases and J by 2 bases, leaving 19 bases between them. Germline V gives CDR1 SNHLY, CDR2 FYNNEI. CDR3 length equals 17 residues. CDR3 region: CASLSAGKVAGANVLTF. DNA of the CDR3: TGTGCCAGCCTTTCGGCAGGGAAAGTGGCTGGGGCCAACGTCCTGACTTTC.

J is TRBJ2-3 and V is TRBV6-7; no firm D call. TRBV6-7 is flagged as an ORF with uncertain function. The ends were cut back, 0 bases at V and 2 bases at J, with 3 bases in the middle. This CDR3 comprises 13 residues. This chain's CDR3 is CASSYSYTDTQYF. For the CDR3, the DNA is TGTGCCAGCAGTTACTCTTACACAGATACGCAGTATTTT.

The chain employs TRBV9 and TRBJ1-4, with D perhaps TRBD1 (5 bases). Trimming took off 4 bases at V and 14 bases at J, with 21 bases between the two ends. The CDR3 is made up of 14 amino acids. Germline assignment: CDR1 SGDLS and CDR2 YYNGEE. The CDR3: CASSPRQWGGSLFF. Here the CDR3 DNA reads TGTGCCAGCAGCCCCAGACAGTGGGGGGGTTCGCTGTTTTTT.

This chain connects TRBV15 to TRBJ2-1, with 9 bases matching TRBD1. Germline V gene lookup returns CDR1 LNHNV and CDR2 YYDKDF (reference sequence). With V trimmed by 4 bases and J by 5 bases, 9 bases remained unmatched. The CDR3 is made up of 16 amino acids. CDR3 sequence (DNA): TGTGCCACCAGCACCGACCGGGACAGGGACGACAATGAGCAGTTCTTC. It translates to CATSTDRDRDDNEQFF.

The V gene is TRBV18, the J gene TRBJ2-7; D possibly corresponds to TRBD1 (6 bases). CDR3 length: 15 residues. Looked up from germline, CDR1 is KGHSH and CDR2 is LQKENI. V lost 8 bases, J lost 0 bases, and 17 bases lay in between. The CDR3: CASTQGPPSSYEQYF. The CDR3 bases are TGTGCCAGCACTCAGGGGCCTCCCTCCTCCTACGAGCAGTACTTC.

The gene calls are TRBV27 and TRBJ2-1; 10 bases are shared with TRBD2. Trimming at V came to 3 bases and at J to 9 bases, leaving 5 bases not matched to a gene. The CDR3 spans 14 residues. In germline, CDR1 is MNHEY, CDR2 SMNVEV (reference sequence). The CDR3 DNA follows: TGTGCCAGCAGTTTCTACCGGACTAGCGGTGAGCAGTTCTTC. Encoded protein: CASSFYRTSGEQFF.

This clone was detected once. V usage is TRBV7-2 and J usage is TRBJ1-1; D unclear. Per the germline V gene, CDR1 is SGHTA and CDR2 is FQGNSA. The V end lost 3 bases, the J end lost 2 bases, and 4 bases lay between the germline ends. This CDR3 is 12 amino acids long. The CDR3 region is CASSFPNTEAFF. In DNA form, the CDR3 reads TGTGCCAGCAGCTTTCCAAACACTGAAGCTTTCTTT.

The CDR3 DNA sequence: TGTGCCAGCAGGATACAGGCGGGAGAGCAGTACTTC. As protein: CASRIQAGEQYF. The gene calls are TRBV6-5 and TRBJ2-7; perhaps TRBD2 as D (6 bases). The CDR3 sequence is 12 residues long. V was cut by 6 bases and J by 7 bases, with 13 bases left in between. Germline CDR1 is MNHEY and CDR2 is SVGAGI.

The chain combines TRBV7-9 with TRBJ2-1; no firm D call. Trimming removed 7 bases from V and 4 bases from J, with 11 bases in between. The CDR3 contains 13 residues. The germline gives CDR1 SEHNR, CDR2 FQNEAQ (reference sequence). The DNA for the CDR3 is TGTGCCAGCATCCCGGCGGAGTACAATGAGCAGTTCTTC. Translated, it gives CASIPAEYNEQFF. Filled out from reference TRBV7-9 and TRBJ2-1, the complete variable domain reads DTGVSQNPRHKITKRGQNVTFRCDPISEHNRLYWYRQTLGQGPEFLTYFQNEAQLEKSRLLSDRFSAERPKGSFSTLEIQRTEQGDSAMYLCASIPAEYNEQFFGPGTRLTVL.

The chain carries TRBV29-1 and TRBJ2-3; 9 bases are a match to TRBD2. CDR3 length: 15 amino acids. CDR1 and CDR2 from the germline V gene are SQVTM and ANQGSEA. The trim removed 2 bases at V and 5 bases at J, leaving 8 bases unmatched. CDR3 region: CSVEMASGILDTQYF. The DNA for the CDR3 is TGCAGCGTTGAAATGGCTAGCGGGATTTTAGATACGCAGTATTTT.